The rows below give T cell receptor beta chains drawn from one sample of a study of response to subunit inactivated influenza vaccine. Each CDR3 protein is one row after TCRdb ran MiXCR on the RT-PCR reads. The table has hundreds of thousands of distinct CDR3 sequences, 15% to 17% seen once. This specimen consisted of PBMCs from blood, obtained about 13 days after vaccination. Receptor source: a man in his fifties who received an inactivated influenza vaccine. Both conserved end residues are part of each CDR3. Each record gives: V gene, CDR3 length, CDR3 protein.

TRBV5-1,18,CASSFGPDRGPLNTEAFF
TRBV5-6,15,CASSLVSAGDNEQFF
TRBV11-1,19,CASSFYPEWGAIPSGELFF
TRBV4-3,13,CASSQDQSSEAFF
TRBV28,14,CASSHGTGLYGYTF
TRBV10-3,16,CAIRGTSGRAGYEQYF
TRBV7-8,15,CASSLGTGVGTEAFF
TRBV12-3/TRBV12-4,14,CASSLGGTGYEQYF
TRBV9,12,CASSVYTGELFF
TRBV18,14,CASSPGQGIYEQYF
TRBV29-1,12,CSVEQAEAEAFF
TRBV7-2,12,CASSLYTDTQYF
TRBV4-2,16,CASSPGLSRENYGYTF
TRBV12-3/TRBV12-4,14,CASSLGKISYEQYF
TRBV5-4,15,CASSVVTTGTDEQFF
TRBV4-2,15,CASSQDASVNYGYTF
TRBV29-1,12,CSVGDRESTQYF
TRBV2,15,CASSDPGQGGQPQHF
TRBV11-2,15,CASSRWTDHDYGYTF
TRBV7-9,14,CASSSEAAGKTQYF
TRBV12-3/TRBV12-4,14,CASSAGTGLNEQYF
TRBV2,15,CASRTSGRHQETQYF
TRBV15,17,CATSRGWGTSGRDEQFF
TRBV12-3/TRBV12-4,15,CASSSEAGFVYEQYF
TRBV12-3/TRBV12-4,18,CASRKNPTGAGGPNTQYF
TRBV7-2,15,CASSASQGAIHEQYF
TRBV19,15,CASCIDGRTNTEAFF
TRBV7-8,15,CASRIRQGDFYEQYF
TRBV5-4,15,CASSKGQSLGREQYF
TRBV29-1,12,CSGGVHGETQYF
TRBV6-5,15,CASSLTGRTKNIQYF
TRBV7-9,17,CASSLQGQGSRQETQYF
TRBV7-9,15,CASSLAQQGWETQYF
TRBV27,13,CASSLWTGSEQYF
TRBV5-1,16,CASSLVAGDSHETQYF
TRBV2,11,CASSSRATQYF
TRBV5-1,15,CASSLPGQGNTEAFF
TRBV6-2/TRBV6-3,13,CASSYSLAGPQFF
TRBV4-1,14,CASSQVSLRSEQYF
TRBV6-2/TRBV6-3,14,CASSWDVSNQPQHF